One and the same sample provided the 17 T cell receptor beta chains below, sequenced in a study of blood T cell repertoires in COVID-19. Using immunoSEQ multiplex PCR, the repertoire was profiled, and TCRdb retains in-frame clones only, with some absent. This sample carries 450,000 or so clones, around 90% of them seen once, and the ten largest clones take 0.7% to 0.85%. Source material: peripheral blood. These receptors originate from a man younger than 35 with COVID-19, enrolled during active disease.

The V and J genes are TRBV9 and TRBJ2-2; no firm D call. The CDR3 spans 13 residues. V was clipped by 4 bases and J by 2 bases, with 6 bases between them. Germline V lookup: CDR1 SGDLS, CDR2 YYNGEE. The CDR3 DNA reads as TGTGCCAGCAGCTATCTTAACACCGGGGAGCTGTTTTTT. Residues: CASSYLNTGELFF.

The chain employs TRBV18 and TRBJ1-2; 7 positions agree with TRBD1. CDR1 and CDR2 (germline): KGHSH, LQKENI. With 1 base clipped from V and 5 bases from J, the junction kept 7 bases outside the gene matches. The CDR3 runs 15 residues. The CDR3 reads CASSPHEGAWYGYTF. CDR3 DNA sequence: TGTGCCAGCTCACCACATGAGGGGGCCTGGTATGGCTACACCTTC.

CDR3 sequence reads: CASSELAGAQETQYF. In DNA form, the CDR3 reads TGCGCCAGCAGTGAGCTAGCGGGGGCCCAAGAGACCCAGTACTTC. The genes are TRBV10-2 and TRBJ2-5; 10 bases are a match to TRBD2. Germline values: CDR1 WSHSY, CDR2 SAAADI. V shed 2 bases and J 1 base; nucleotides not matched to a gene: 1. CDR3 size: 15 residues.

On this clone: In the same sample, other DNA sequences code for this CDR3. The rearrangement uses TRBV5-1 and TRBJ2-2; D is uncertain. Germline lookup yields CDR1 SGHRS and CDR2 YFSETQ. Trimming took 4 bases from V and 2 from J, leaving 9 bases between them. This CDR3 comprises 14 residues. The CDR3 DNA follows: TGCGCCAGCAGCCCAGCGATAAACACCGGGGAGCTGTTTTTT. Translated, it gives CASSPAINTGELFF. The whole variable domain, remainder taken from reference TRBV5-1 and TRBJ2-2, is KAGVTQTPRYLIKTRGQQVTLSCSPISGHRSVSWYQQTPGQGLQFLFEYFSETQRNKGNFPGRFSGRQFSNSRSEMNVSTLELGDSALYLCASSPAINTGELFFGEGSRLTVL.

The chain uses TRBV5-1 and TRBJ2-7, with D possibly TRBD1 on 6 matching bases. Trimming shortened V by 0 bases and J by 9 bases, and 16 bases separated the two germline ends. Germline V CDR1 and CDR2: SGHRS, YFSETQ. The CDR3 has 14 amino acids. The chain's CDR3 is CASSLGDTPRSQYF. CDR3 bases: TGCGCCAGCAGCTTGGGGGACACCCCACGGTCGCAGTACTTC.

This clone was seen a handful of times. Other DNA sequences within the sample encode an identical CDR3. V gene TRBV5-5 combines with J gene TRBJ1-5; 7 positions agree with TRBD1. V lost 0 bases, J lost 4 bases, and 4 bases stayed unmatched. Germline V gene sequence: CDR1 SGHKS, CDR2 YYEKEE (reference sequence). The CDR3 runs to 15 residues. The CDR3 nucleotides read TGTGCCAGCAGCTTGGACAGGGGTCGGAATCAGCCCCAGCATTTT. Translated: CASSLDRGRNQPQHF.

V is TRBV27 and J is TRBJ1-3, with 7 bases matching TRBD1. The CDR3 covers 15 residues. CDR1 and CDR2 (germline): MNHEY, SMNVEV (reference sequence). The V and J ends lost 5 bases and 4 bases, in that order; junction bases with no gene match: 8. The CDR3 loop is CASSPNRQGGNTIYF. DNA for the CDR3: TGTGCCAGCAGTCCAAACCGACAGGGAGGAAACACCATATATTTT.

This clone was detected only once. The chain joins TRBV7-2 to TRBJ1-3; 7 positions agree with TRBD1. Germline V CDR1 and CDR2: SGHTA, FQGNSA. The J segment lost 1 base and the V segment lost 5 bases, leaving 8 bases of the junction unmatched. The CDR3 contains 16 residues. The CDR3 bases are TGTGCCAGCAGCGTAAGACAGGGTTTTTCTGGAAACACCATATATTTT. Its translation is CASSVRQGFSGNTIYF. The entire variable domain, with the rest obtained from reference TRBV7-2 and TRBJ1-3, is as follows: GAGVSQSPSNKVTEKGKDVELRCDPISGHTALYWYRQSLGQGLEFLIYFQGNSAPDKSGLPSDRFSAERTGGSVSTLTIQRTQQEDSAVYLCASSVRQGFSGNTIYFGEGSWLTVV.

This chain uses TRBV25-1 with TRBJ2-3; D is undetermined. Trimming took 0 bases from V and 0 from J, leaving 7 bases between them. CDR1 and CDR2 (germline): MGHDK, SYGVNS. The CDR3 has 15 amino acids. The CDR3 protein is CASSEYRTSTDTQYF. The DNA for the CDR3 is TGTGCCAGCAGTGAATATAGAACTAGCACAGATACGCAGTATTTT.

The rearrangement joins TRBV3-1 (or the pseudogene TRBV3-2) to TRBJ2-4; D ambiguous. Per germline, CDR1 LGHDT and CDR2 YNNKEL (reference sequence). The CDR3 has 13 amino acids. V was shortened by 2 bases and J by 6 bases, with 8 bases between the two germline ends. The DNA of the CDR3 is TGTGCCAGCAGCCAAAACCTCAGAAACATTCAGTACTTC. It translates to CASSQNLRNIQYF.

This clone was seen a handful of times. The V call is TRBV4-1, the J call TRBJ2-1; maybe TRBD1 (6 bases). The germline V and J ends were trimmed by 5 bases and 7 bases, with 9 bases remaining between them. Germline V CDR1 and CDR2: MGHRA, YSYEKL. The CDR3 has 12 residues. The CDR3 spells CASSITGNEQFF. CDR3 DNA: TGCGCCAGCAGCATAACAGGGAATGAGCAGTTCTTC.

The chain combines TRBV6-4 with TRBJ2-2; possibly TRBD1 for D (6 bases). Trimming stripped 1 base from V and 7 bases from J, with 16 bases between. CDR3 length: 16 amino acids. Germline assignment: CDR1 MRHNA and CDR2 SNTAGT. The DNA for the CDR3 is TGTGCCAGCAGTGACTGGGGAACAGGGAAACGCGGGGAGCTGTTTTTT. Amino acids: CASSDWGTGKRGELFF.

The chain recombines TRBV5-1 with TRBJ2-7; TRBD1 aligns across 7 bases. Germline loops: CDR1 SGHRS, CDR2 YFSETQ. J lost 6 bases, V lost 0 bases, and 3 bases had no gene match. This CDR3 comprises 13 residues. In nucleotides, the CDR3 is TGCGCCAGCAGCTTGGGACAGGGCGTCGAGCAGTACTTC. Translation gives CASSLGQGVEQYF.

This clone was recorded only once. This rearrangement joins TRBV2 to TRBJ2-1; 7 positions match TRBD1. The CDR3 extends over 16 amino acids. V lost 7 bases to trimming and J lost 6 bases; unmatched junction nucleotides: 15. In germline, CDR1 is SNHLY, CDR2 FYNNEI. The CDR3 nucleotides are TGTGCCAGCACCCAGCAGAGGGGGCATAGGGGCAATGAGCAGTTCTTC. This codes for CASTQQRGHRGNEQFF.

This sequence joins TRBV24-1 and TRBJ2-3, with 9 positions matching TRBD1. Per germline, CDR1 KGHDR and CDR2 SFDVKD. The length of the CDR3 is 19 residues. The J segment lost 3 bases and the V segment lost 2 bases, leaving 14 bases of the junction unmatched. CDR3 residues: CATSDSRTAGTGRTDTQYF. The CDR3 nucleotides read TGTGCCACCAGTGATTCCCGAACTGCCGGGACAGGGAGGACAGATACGCAGTATTTT.

V and J are TRBV24-1 and TRBJ2-1; TRBD2 matches at 11 bases. The CDR3 is 18 amino acids. Germline V gives CDR1 KGHDR, CDR2 SFDVKD. J gave up 6 bases and V 4 bases, and 13 bases lay outside the gene matches. The CDR3 sequence: CATSDSGPGLAVINEQFF. The CDR3 nucleotides are TGTGCCACCAGTGACTCCGGACCGGGACTAGCGGTGATCAATGAGCAGTTCTTC.

Regarding this clone: The sample holds other DNA sequences that translate to the same CDR3. The chain joins TRBV18 to TRBJ1-2; D not resolved. The V and J ends lost 3 bases and 3 bases respectively, with 8 bases between them. Germline V gene data show CDR1 as KGHSH and CDR2 as LQKENI. This CDR3 spans 13 amino acids. DNA of the CDR3: TGTGCCAGCTCACCGGGAGAGGACTATGGCTACACCTTC. This translates into CASSPGEDYGYTF. The variable domain in full, completed from reference TRBV18 and TRBJ1-2, reads NAGVMQNPRHLVRRRGQEARLRCSPMKGHSHVYWYRQLPEEGLKFMVYLQKENIIDESGMPKERFSAEFPKEGPSILRIQQVVRGDSAAYFCASSPGEDYGYTFGSGTRLTVV.